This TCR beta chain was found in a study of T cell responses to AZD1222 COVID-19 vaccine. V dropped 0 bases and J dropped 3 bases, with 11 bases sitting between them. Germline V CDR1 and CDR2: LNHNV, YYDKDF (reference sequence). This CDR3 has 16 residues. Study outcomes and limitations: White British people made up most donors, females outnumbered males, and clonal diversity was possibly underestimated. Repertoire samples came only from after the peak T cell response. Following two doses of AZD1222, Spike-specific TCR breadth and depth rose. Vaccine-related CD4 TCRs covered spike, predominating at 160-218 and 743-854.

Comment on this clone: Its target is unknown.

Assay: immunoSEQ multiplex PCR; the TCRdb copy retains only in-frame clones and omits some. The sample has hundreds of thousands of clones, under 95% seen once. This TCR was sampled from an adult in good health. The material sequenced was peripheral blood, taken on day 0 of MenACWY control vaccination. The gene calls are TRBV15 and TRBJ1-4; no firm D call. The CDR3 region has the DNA TGTGCCACCAGCAGAGAGGGCGGGTTGGCTAATGAAAAACTGTTTTTT. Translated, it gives CATSREGGLANEKLFF.